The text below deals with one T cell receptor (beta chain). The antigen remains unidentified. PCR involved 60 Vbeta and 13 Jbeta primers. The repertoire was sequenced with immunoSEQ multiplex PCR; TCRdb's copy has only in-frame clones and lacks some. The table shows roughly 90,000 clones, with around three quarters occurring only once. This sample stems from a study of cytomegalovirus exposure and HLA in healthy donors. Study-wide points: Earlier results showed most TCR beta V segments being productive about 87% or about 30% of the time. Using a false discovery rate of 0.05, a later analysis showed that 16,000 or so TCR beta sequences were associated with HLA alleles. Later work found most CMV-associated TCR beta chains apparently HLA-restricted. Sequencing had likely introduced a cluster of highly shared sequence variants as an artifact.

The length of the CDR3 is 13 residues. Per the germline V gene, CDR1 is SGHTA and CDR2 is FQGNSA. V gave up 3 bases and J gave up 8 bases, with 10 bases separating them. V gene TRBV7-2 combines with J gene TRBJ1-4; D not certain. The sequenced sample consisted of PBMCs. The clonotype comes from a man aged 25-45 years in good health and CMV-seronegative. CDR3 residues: CASSFKLREKLFF. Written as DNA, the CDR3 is TGTGCCAGCAGCTTCAAATTGAGGGAAAAACTGTTTTTT.